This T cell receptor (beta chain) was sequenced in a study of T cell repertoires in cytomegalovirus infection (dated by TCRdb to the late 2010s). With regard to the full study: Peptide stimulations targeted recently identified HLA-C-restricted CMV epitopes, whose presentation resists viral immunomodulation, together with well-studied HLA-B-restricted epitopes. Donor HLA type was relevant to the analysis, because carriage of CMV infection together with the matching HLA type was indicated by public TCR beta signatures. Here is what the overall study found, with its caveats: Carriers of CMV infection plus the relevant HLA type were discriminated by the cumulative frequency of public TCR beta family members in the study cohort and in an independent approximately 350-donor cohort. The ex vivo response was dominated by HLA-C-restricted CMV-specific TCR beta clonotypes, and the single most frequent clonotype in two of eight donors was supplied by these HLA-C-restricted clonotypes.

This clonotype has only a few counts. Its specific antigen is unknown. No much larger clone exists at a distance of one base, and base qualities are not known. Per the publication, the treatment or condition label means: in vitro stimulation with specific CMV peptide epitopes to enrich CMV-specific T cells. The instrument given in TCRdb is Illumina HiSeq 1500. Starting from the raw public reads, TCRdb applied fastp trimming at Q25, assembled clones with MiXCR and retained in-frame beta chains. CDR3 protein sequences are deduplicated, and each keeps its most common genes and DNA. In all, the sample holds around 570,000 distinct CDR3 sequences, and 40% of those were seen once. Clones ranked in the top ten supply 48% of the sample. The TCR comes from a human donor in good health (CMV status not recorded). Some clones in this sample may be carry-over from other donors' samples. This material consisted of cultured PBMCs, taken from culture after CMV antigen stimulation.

The CDR3 loop reads CAISRVWNTEAFF. The bases read TGTGCCATCAGCCGGGTATGGAACACTGAAGCTTTCTTT. The rearrangement joined TRBV6-6 to TRBJ1-1; the D gene lacks a confident call. V and J lose 10 bases and 1 base, and a span of 13 bases separates them. The CDR3 goes from the cysteine to the phenylalanine over 13 residues. The entry retains the CDR3 DNA only, 39 bases that are in frame from base 1. Looking up the germline V gene (reference sequence) yields CDR1 MNHNY and CDR2 SVGAGI.